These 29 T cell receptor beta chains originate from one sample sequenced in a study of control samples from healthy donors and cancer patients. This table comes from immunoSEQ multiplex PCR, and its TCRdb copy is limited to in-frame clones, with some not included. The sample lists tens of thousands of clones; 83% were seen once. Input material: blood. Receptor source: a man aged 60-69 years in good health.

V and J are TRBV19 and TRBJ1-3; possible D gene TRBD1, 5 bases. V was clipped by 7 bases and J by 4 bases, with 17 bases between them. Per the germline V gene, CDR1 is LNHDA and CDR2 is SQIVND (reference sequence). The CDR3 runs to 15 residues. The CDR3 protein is CASTPSGPRGNTIYF. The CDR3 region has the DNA TGTGCCAGTACCCCATCGGGACCTAGGGGAAACACCATATATTTT. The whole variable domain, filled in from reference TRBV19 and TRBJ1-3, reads DGGITQSPKYLFRKEGQNVTLSCEQNLNHDAMYWYRQDPGQGLRLIYYSQIVNDFQKGDIAEGYSVSREKKESFPLTVTSAQKNPTAFYLCASTPSGPRGNTIYFGEGSWLTVV.

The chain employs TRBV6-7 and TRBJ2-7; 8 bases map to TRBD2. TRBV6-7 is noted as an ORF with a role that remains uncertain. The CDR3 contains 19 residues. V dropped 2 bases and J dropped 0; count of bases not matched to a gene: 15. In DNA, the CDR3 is TGTGCCAGCAGTTACCCCCGACACATTCGCGGGGGGAGCTCCTACGAGCAGTACTTC. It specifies CASSYPRHIRGGSSYEQYF.

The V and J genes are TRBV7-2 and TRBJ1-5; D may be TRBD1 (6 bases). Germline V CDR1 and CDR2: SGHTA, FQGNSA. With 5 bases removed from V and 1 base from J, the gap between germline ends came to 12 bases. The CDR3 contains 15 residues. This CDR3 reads CASSPMGASNQPQHF. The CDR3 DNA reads TGTGCCAGCAGCCCCATGGGGGCAAGCAATCAGCCCCAGCATTTT.

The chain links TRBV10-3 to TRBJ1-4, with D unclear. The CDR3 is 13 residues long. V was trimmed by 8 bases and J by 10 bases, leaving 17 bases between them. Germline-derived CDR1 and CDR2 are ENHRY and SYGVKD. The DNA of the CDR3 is TGTGCCATCGCGCCGGACTCGGGGAGAAAACTGTTTTTT. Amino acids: CAIAPDSGRKLFF.

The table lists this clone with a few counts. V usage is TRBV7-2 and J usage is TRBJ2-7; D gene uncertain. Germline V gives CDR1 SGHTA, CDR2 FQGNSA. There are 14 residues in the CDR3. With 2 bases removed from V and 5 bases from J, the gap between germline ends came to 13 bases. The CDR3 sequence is CASSLPPGPHEQYF. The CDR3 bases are TGTGCCAGCAGCTTACCCCCAGGTCCCCACGAGCAGTACTTC.

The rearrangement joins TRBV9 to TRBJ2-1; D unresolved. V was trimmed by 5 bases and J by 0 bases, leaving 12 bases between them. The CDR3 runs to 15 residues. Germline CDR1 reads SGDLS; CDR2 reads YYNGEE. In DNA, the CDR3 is TGTGCCAGCAGGCCTGTCCAAGGCTCCTACAATGAGCAGTTCTTC. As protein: CASRPVQGSYNEQFF.

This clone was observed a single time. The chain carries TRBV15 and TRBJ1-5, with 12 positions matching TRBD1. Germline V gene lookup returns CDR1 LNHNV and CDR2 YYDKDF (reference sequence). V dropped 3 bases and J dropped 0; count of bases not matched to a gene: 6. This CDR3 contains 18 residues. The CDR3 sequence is CATSSAGQGATSNQPQHF. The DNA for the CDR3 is TGTGCCACCAGCAGCGCGGGACAGGGGGCAACTAGCAATCAGCCCCAGCATTTT.

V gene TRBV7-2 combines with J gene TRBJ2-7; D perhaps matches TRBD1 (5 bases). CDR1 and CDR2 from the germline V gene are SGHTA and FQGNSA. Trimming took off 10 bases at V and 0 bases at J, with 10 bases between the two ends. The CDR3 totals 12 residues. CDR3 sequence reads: CATQGFSYEQYF. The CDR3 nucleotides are TGTGCCACCCAGGGATTCTCCTACGAGCAGTACTTC.

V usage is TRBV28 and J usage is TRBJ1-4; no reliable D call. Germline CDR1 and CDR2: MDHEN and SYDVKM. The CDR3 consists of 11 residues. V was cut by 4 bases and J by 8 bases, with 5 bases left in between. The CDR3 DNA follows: TGTGCCAGCAGTTCAGAAGAAAAACTGTTTTTT. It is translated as CASSSEEKLFF.

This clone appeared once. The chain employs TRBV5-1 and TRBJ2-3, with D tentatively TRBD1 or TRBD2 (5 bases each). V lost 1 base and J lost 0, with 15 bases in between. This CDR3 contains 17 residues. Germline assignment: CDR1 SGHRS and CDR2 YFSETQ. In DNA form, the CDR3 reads TGCGCCAGCAGCTTGACCCCTTTTGGGGGTAGCACAGATACGCAGTATTTT. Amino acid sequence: CASSLTPFGGSTDTQYF. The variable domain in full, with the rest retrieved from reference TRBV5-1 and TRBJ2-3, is KAGVTQTPRYLIKTRGQQVTLSCSPISGHRSVSWYQQTPGQGLQFLFEYFSETQRNKGNFPGRFSGRQFSNSRSEMNVSTLELGDSALYLCASSLTPFGGSTDTQYFGPGTRLTVL.

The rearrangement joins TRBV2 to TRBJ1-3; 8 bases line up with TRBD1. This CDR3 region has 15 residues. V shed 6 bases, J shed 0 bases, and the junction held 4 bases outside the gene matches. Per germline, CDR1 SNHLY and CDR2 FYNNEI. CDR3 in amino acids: CASRKQGVSGNTIYF. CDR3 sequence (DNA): TGTGCCAGCAGGAAACAGGGGGTCTCTGGAAACACCATATATTTT. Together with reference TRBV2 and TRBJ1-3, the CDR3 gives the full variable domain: EPEVTQTPSHQVTQMGQEVILRCVPISNHLYFYWYRQILGQKVEFLVSFYNNEISEKSEIFDDQFSVERPDGSNFTLKIRSTKLEDSAMYFCASRKQGVSGNTIYFGEGSWLTVV.

CDR3 DNA: TGTGCCAGCAGTTTTTCGGGGGCCGCAGATACGCAGTATTTT. The encoded protein is CASSFSGAADTQYF. V usage is TRBV27 and J usage is TRBJ2-3; the D gene could be TRBD1 or TRBD2 (6 bases each). V lost 3 bases and J 4 bases, leaving 11 bases between the germline ends. Germline CDR1 and CDR2: MNHEY and SMNVEV (reference sequence). The CDR3 extends over 14 amino acids.

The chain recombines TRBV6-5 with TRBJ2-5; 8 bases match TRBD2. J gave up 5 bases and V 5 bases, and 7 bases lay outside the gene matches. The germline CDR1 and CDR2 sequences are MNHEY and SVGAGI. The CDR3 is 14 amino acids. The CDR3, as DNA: TGTGCCAGCAGTAGCGGGAGAGCTTCGGAGACCCAGTACTTC. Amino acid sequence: CASSSGRASETQYF.

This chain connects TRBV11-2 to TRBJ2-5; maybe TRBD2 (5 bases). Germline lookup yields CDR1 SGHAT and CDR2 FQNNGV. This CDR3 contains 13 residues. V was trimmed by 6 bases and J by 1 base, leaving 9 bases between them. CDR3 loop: CASRNGLQETQYF. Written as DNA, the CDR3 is TGTGCCAGCAGGAACGGACTCCAAGAGACCCAGTACTTC.

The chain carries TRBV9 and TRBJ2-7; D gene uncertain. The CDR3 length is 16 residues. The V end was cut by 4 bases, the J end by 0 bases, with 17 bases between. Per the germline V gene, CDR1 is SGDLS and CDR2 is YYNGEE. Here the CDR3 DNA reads TGTGCCAGCAGCCCAGTGTGGGCAGGCGACTCCTACGAGCAGTACTTC. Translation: CASSPVWAGDSYEQYF. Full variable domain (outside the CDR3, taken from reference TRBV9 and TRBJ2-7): DSGVTQTPKHLITATGQRVTLRCSPRSGDLSVYWYQQSLDQGLQFLIQYYNGEERAKGNILERFSAQQFPDLHSELNLSSLELGDSALYFCASSPVWAGDSYEQYFGPGTRLTVT.

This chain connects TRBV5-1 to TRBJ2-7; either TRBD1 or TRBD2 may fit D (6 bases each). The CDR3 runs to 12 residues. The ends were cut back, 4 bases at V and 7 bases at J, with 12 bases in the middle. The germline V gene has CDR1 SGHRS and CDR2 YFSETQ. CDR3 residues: CASSALGGEQYF. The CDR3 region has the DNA TGCGCCAGCAGCGCCCTAGGGGGGGAGCAGTACTTC. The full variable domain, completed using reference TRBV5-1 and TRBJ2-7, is KAGVTQTPRYLIKTRGQQVTLSCSPISGHRSVSWYQQTPGQGLQFLFEYFSETQRNKGNFPGRFSGRQFSNSRSEMNVSTLELGDSALYLCASSALGGEQYFGPGTRLTVT.

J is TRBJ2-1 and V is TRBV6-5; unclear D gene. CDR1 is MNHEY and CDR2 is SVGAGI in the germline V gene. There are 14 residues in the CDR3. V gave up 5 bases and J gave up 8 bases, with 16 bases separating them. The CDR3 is CASSLGGIEDEQFF. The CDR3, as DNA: TGTGCCAGCAGTCTAGGTGGTATCGAGGATGAGCAGTTCTTC.

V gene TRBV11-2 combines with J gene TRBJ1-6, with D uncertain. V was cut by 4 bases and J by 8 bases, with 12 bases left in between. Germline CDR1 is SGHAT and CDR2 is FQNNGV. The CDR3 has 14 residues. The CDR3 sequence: CASSSFIADSPLHF. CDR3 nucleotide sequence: TGTGCCAGCAGCTCCTTCATTGCCGATTCACCCCTCCACTTT.

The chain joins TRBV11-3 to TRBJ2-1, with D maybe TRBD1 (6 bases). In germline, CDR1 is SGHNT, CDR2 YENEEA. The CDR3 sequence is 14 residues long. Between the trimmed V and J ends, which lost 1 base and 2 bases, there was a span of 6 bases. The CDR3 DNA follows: TGTGCCAGCAGCTTAGGACAGGCCTACAATGAGCAGTTCTTC. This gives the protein CASSLGQAYNEQFF.

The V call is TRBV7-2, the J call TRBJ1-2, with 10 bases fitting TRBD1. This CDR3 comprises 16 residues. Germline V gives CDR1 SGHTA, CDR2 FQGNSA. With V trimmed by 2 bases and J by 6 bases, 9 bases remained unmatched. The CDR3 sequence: CASSLRSRGQGDGYTF. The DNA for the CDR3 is TGTGCCAGCAGCTTAAGGTCCCGCGGACAGGGGGATGGCTACACCTTC.

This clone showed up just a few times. In nucleotides, the CDR3 is TGTGCCAGCAGTTACCCTGGACTAGGTCGCTACGAGCAGTACTTC. Translating it yields CASSYPGLGRYEQYF. The chain is built from TRBV6-5 and TRBJ2-7, with 7 bases lining up with TRBD2. The V gene end was trimmed by 2 bases and the J gene end by 3 bases; junction bases not matched to a gene: 7. The CDR3 spans 15 residues. Germline CDR1 is MNHEY and CDR2 is SVGAGI.

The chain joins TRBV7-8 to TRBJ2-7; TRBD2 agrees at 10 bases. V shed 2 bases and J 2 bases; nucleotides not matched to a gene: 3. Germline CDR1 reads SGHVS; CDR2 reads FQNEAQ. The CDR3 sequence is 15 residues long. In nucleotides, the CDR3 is TGTGCCAGCAGCTTAAGAGCGGGAGGGCCCTACGAGCAGTACTTC. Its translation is CASSLRAGGPYEQYF.

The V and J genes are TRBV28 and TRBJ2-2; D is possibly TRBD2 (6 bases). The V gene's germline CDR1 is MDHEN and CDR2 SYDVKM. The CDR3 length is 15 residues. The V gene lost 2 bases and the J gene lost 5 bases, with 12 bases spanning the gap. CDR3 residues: CASSLNGRRTGELFF. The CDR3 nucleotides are TGTGCCAGCAGTTTAAACGGGAGACGAACCGGGGAGCTGTTTTTT.

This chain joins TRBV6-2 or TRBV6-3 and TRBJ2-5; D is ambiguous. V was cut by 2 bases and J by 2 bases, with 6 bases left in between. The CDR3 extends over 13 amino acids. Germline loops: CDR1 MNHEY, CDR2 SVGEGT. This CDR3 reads CASSYDTQETQYF. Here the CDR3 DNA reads TGTGCCAGCAGTTACGACACGCAAGAGACCCAGTACTTC.

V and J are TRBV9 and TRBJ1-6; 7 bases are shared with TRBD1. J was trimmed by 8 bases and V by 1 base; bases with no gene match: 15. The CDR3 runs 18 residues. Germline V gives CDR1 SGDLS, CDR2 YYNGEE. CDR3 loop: CASSVNPEAGGNYSPLHF. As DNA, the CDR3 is TGTGCCAGCAGCGTAAACCCTGAGGCAGGGGGAAATTATTCACCCCTCCACTTT.

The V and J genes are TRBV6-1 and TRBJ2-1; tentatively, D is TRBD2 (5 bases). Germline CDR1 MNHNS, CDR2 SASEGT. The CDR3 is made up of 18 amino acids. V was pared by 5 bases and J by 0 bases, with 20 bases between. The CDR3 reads CASSKDPRTGFSYNEQFF. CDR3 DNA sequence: TGTGCCAGCAGTAAAGACCCCCGGACTGGTTTCTCCTACAATGAGCAGTTCTTC.

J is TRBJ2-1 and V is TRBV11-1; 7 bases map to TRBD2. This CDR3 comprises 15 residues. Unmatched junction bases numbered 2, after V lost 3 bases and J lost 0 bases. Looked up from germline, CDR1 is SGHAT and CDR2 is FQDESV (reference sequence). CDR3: CASSLLADSYNEQFF. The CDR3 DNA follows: TGTGCCAGCAGCTTGCTAGCGGACTCCTACAATGAGCAGTTCTTC.

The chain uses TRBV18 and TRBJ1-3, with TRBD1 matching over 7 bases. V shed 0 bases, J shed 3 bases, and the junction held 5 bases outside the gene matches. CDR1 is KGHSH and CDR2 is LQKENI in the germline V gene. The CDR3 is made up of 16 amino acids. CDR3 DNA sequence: TGTGCCAGCTCACCACCTAACAGGGGCTATGGAAACACCATATATTTT. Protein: CASSPPNRGYGNTIYF.

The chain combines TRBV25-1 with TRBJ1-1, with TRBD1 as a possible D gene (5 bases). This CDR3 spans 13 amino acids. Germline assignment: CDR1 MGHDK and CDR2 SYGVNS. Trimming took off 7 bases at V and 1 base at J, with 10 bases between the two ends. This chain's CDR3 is CASKKGQNTEAFF. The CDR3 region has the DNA TGTGCCAGCAAAAAGGGGCAGAACACTGAAGCTTTCTTT.